This TCR beta chain emerged from a study of follicular helper T cells after annual influenza vaccination. Points from the study as a whole: ICOS-CD38- cTfh most often held earlier Day 7 ICOS+CD38+ clones.

Time point indicated: 2015-2016 season, 7 days after influenza vaccination. Donors were community-dwelling with no influenza vaccine in the prior 6 months. Sorted cTfh were non-naive CD4+CXCR5+PD-1+, either ICOS+CD38+ or ICOS-CD38-. As to this clone: No antigen is known for it.

Germline assignment: CDR1 SGHAT and CDR2 FQDESV (reference sequence). This CDR3 region has 15 residues. Trimming pared 2 bases from V and 0 bases from J, leaving 10 bases between. The protocol was immunoSEQ multiplex PCR, while the TCRdb copy is restricted to in-frame clones and leaves out a portion. The sample lists about 10,000 clones, about 82% occurring once. Sequencing used CXCR5+ CD38- circulating T follicular helper cells from blood, obtained 7 days after influenza vaccination. Specified subset: circulating Tfh, non-naive CD4+CXCR5+PD-1+ (ICOS+CD38+ or ICOS-CD38-). The chain uses TRBV11-1 and TRBJ1-1, with D unresolved. This receptor was identified in an adult who received the influenza vaccine. CDR3 DNA: TGTGCCAGCAGCTTATATTATGGGGTGAACACTGAAGCTTTCTTT. Translating it yields CASSLYYGVNTEAFF.